What follows describes a single T cell receptor beta chain. Sequenced by immunoSEQ multiplex PCR; TCRdb stores in-frame clones only, minus some. The sample holds approximately 100,000 clones; about 85% are singletons and the top ten take 2% to 2.5%. The CDR3 consists of 15 residues. CDR1 and CDR2 from the germline V gene are SGHTA and FQGNSA. J lost 3 bases, V lost 5 bases, and 4 bases had no gene match. This specimen belongs to a study of blood T cell repertoires in COVID-19. The origin of this receptor is a human donor in a cohort sampled during active COVID-19. The sample comprised peripheral blood. The chain is built from TRBV7-2 and TRBJ1-4; TRBD1 aligns across 9 bases. The CDR3 region is CASSGTGGPNEKLFF. The CDR3 nucleotides read TGTGCCAGCAGCGGAACAGGGGGCCCTAATGAAAAACTGTTTTTT.